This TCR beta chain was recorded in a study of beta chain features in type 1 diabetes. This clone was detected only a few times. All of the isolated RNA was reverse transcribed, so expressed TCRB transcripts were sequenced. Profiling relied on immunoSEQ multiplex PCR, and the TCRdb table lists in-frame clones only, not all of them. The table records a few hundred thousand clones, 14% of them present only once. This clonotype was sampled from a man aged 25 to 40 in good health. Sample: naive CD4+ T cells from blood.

As DNA, the CDR3 is TGCAGCGTTGATCAAAATTCGGGGGGCCCGACGGCAGATACGCAGTATTTT. It is translated as CSVDQNSGGPTADTQYF. The rearrangement links TRBV29-1 to TRBJ2-3; D may be TRBD2 (7 bases). The ends were cut back, 3 bases at V and 4 bases at J, with 23 bases in the middle. The CDR3 loop spans 17 amino acids. The germline V gene has CDR1 SQVTM and CDR2 ANQGSEA.